The 5 T cell receptor beta chains presented below share a single source sample, sequenced in a study of siplizumab effects on memory and regulatory T cells. The data were produced by immunoSEQ multiplex PCR, yet TCRdb's version contains in-frame clones alone and is incomplete. The sample lists around 100,000 clones, 94% occurring once. Sequenced: non-Treg CD4+ T cells sorted from blood. The source of these receptors is a human donor in good health.

The chain couples TRBV11-2 to TRBJ2-5, with D tentatively TRBD2 (5 bases). The CDR3 is made up of 14 amino acids. CDR1 SGHAT and CDR2 FQNNGV come from the germline V gene. Trimming took 5 bases from V and 4 from J, leaving 14 bases between them. This CDR3 is CASSKYGKGETQYF. CDR3 coding DNA: TGTGCCAGCAGCAAGTACGGGAAGGGAGAGACCCAGTACTTC.

The chain uses TRBV6-5 and TRBJ2-4; D call uncertain. CDR1 and CDR2 (germline): MNHEY, SVGAGI. Trimming removed 6 bases at V and 1 base at J, with 10 bases between. CDR3 length: 14 residues. The DNA of the CDR3 is TGTGCCAGCAGGGATACCGGGGCCAAAAACATTCAGTACTTC. Protein sequence: CASRDTGAKNIQYF.

The CDR3 DNA sequence: TGTGCCGGCCAAAGGAACACCGGGGAGCTGTTTTTT. It codes for CAGQRNTGELFF. The genes are TRBV19 and TRBJ2-2; D gene uncertain. CDR1 and CDR2 (germline): LNHDA, SQIVND (reference sequence). This CDR3 spans 12 amino acids. Trimming pared 11 bases from V and 1 base from J, leaving 8 bases between.

This chain links TRBV6-6 with TRBJ1-6; TRBD1 matches 10 bases. V lost 2 bases and J lost 5; bases outside the gene matches: 0. Germline-derived CDR1 and CDR2 are MNHNY and SVGAGI (reference sequence). This CDR3 comprises 15 residues. The CDR3 bases are TGTGCCAGCAGTTACGGACAGGGGGATAATTCACCCCTCCACTTT. Its translation is CASSYGQGDNSPLHF.

The chain carries TRBV6-1 and TRBJ2-3; D may be TRBD2 (6 bases). There are 13 residues in the CDR3. Germline CDR1 MNHNS, CDR2 SASEGT. V dropped 7 bases and J dropped 2 bases, with 10 bases sitting between them. The CDR3 DNA follows: TGTGCCAGCATTCGGGGGATCACAGATACGCAGTATTTT. Encoded protein: CASIRGITDTQYF.